The text below deals with one T cell receptor (beta chain). Its antigen is still unknown. Nothing much larger sits one base from this clone, and base qualities are not available. The CDR3 regions of human TCRbeta chains were analyzed by immunosequencing. The authors' pipeline ran thus. TCRs in the repertoires were compared against a reference library of SARS-CoV-2-specific TCRs that had been generated with the MIRA antigen-specificity platform. Breadth was defined as the fraction of unique TCRs that were SARS-CoV-2-associated, and depth was defined as the fraction of total T cells that were SARS-CoV-2-associated. Each spike-specific TCR was assigned to its reactive spike region and to a CD4 or CD8 class using the MIRA data. Log10-transformed breadth and depth values were compared by one-way ANOVA with Sidak's multiple comparisons tests. Drawn from immuneACCESS, this table holds only the in-frame rearrangements with V and J called that TCRdb kept. Clones are partly lost; checked studies trace under half to an unresolved V gene and leave the rest unexplained. That table supplies the V and J calls and clone size; D and trimming were determined from the DNA. The sample contains about 150,000 clones, around nine tenths of them found a single time. The ten largest make up about 1.4% of the sample.

Trimming accounts for 2 bases at V and 5 bases at J, while the number of junction bases matched to no gene is 4. The CDR3 measures 14 amino acids from cysteine to phenylalanine. CDR3 DNA only is kept here, 42 bases in frame from base 1. The germline V gene encodes CDR1 SGHTA and CDR2 FQGTGA. This specimen's time point label, interpreted: about 28 days (+/-7) after the second vaccine dose. Because spike-specific TCR depth and breadth did not differ between the two schedules, AZD1222 recipients who got a second dose at roughly 4 weeks were pooled with those who got a second dose at roughly 12 weeks. The vaccinee samples were drawn from two UK trials, COV001 and COV002, one of which was a single-blind randomized controlled phase 2/3 trial testing AZD1222 (ChAdOx1 nCoV-19) in healthy adults. Trial participant PBMC samples were collected at day 0 and day 28 after the second dose for TCRbeta chain sequencing.

The data were taken from a study of T cell responses to AZD1222 COVID-19 vaccine (TCRdb year 2021). About the investigation overall: TCR sequencing covered fewer than 250 trial participants: 207 given two doses of AZD1222 and 26 given two doses of MenACWY control vaccine. Trial participants were enrolled by age into 18-55, 56-69 and 70-plus year subgroups, with around 150, 28 and 57 TCR-sequenced participants respectively. The paper as a whole reports these results and caveats: The 56-69-year group was small, and its depth increase did not reach significance, likely because of low power. Conclusions about previously exposed vaccinees are limited because only five or six AZD1222 recipients were SARS-CoV-2 seropositive at baseline. Participants were mostly white British, with more females than males. The authors suggested clonal diversity may have been underestimated. The vaccine-associated CD4 TCRs covered the entire spike protein, and the dominant responses fell in regions 160-218 and 743-854. No day 14 peak-response samples were available, so repertoires were characterized only after the peak T cell response. A significant rise in spike-specific TCR breadth and depth was observed after two AZD1222 doses relative to day 0 and relative to MenACWY recipients. Reportedly, almost half of the unique spike-specific TCRs recognized epitopes lying outside the regions that are mutated in the B.1.351 and B.1.1.7 variants.

Specimen: peripheral blood, collected 28 days after the second AZD1222 dose. The chain employs TRBV7-3 and TRBJ2-7, with 9 junctional bases fitting TRBD2. This TCR was recovered from an adult who received the AZD1222 COVID-19 vaccine. The DNA sequence is given as TGTGCCAGCAGCTTACGCGGGAGGGAGAACGAGCAGTACTTC. Translated, this gives CASSLRGRENEQYF.